Below, 5 T cell receptor beta chains from the same sample are listed, as sequenced in a study of OX40 agonist ivuxolimab in advanced cancers. The method was immunoSEQ multiplex PCR; TCRdb's version includes in-frame clones alone and lacks a portion of them. The table includes some 76,000 clones, approximately 86% detected once. The starting material was CD4+ or CD8+ T cells sorted from blood, obtained in a trial of the OX40 agonist ivuxolimab. Receptors originate from an adult with an advanced solid tumor such as melanoma, head and neck, liver or kidney cancer.

The chain has TRBV6-8 and TRBJ1-1; no definite D call. Germline V CDR1 and CDR2: MNHGY, SAAAGT. This CDR3 is 17 amino acids long. The ends were cut back, 6 bases at V and 0 bases at J, with 20 bases in the middle. The chain's CDR3 is CASRRVVGGILNTEAFF. CDR3 in DNA: TGTGCCAGCAGGCGGGTTGTGGGCGGTATATTGAACACTGAAGCTTTCTTT.

This chain uses TRBV6-1 with TRBJ2-1; D unresolved. Deletions cut 6 bases from V and 0 bases from J, with 12 bases between. The CDR3 is made up of 15 amino acids. CDR1 and CDR2 (germline): MNHNS, SASEGT. The CDR3 coding sequence is TGTGCCAGCAGCCCAGGACCCCGCTCCTACAATGAGCAGTTCTTC. Protein product: CASSPGPRSYNEQFF.

This rearrangement joins TRBV4-2 to TRBJ2-7; 9 positions match TRBD2. CDR1 and CDR2 (germline): LGHNA, YNFKEQ. This CDR3 has 17 residues. Trimming removed 0 bases from V and 6 bases from J; junction bases left unmatched: 12. The CDR3 DNA reads as TGTGCCAGCAGCCAAGATCCTACTAGCGGGTCTTCGGGCGAGCAGTACTTC. It specifies CASSQDPTSGSSGEQYF.

The sample holds one count of this clone. The chain links TRBV28 to TRBJ2-1; 8 bases agree with TRBD2. CDR1 and CDR2 (germline): MDHEN, SYDVKM. Trimming cost V 4 bases and J 5 bases; bases outside gene matches: 7. This CDR3 has 15 residues. The CDR3 nucleotides are TGTGCCAGCAGTTCTGCCGGGAGGGACAACAATGAGCAGTTCTTC. Translating it yields CASSSAGRDNNEQFF.

The chain has TRBV7-3 and TRBJ1-3; no reliable D call. Germline V gene lookup returns CDR1 SGHTA and CDR2 FQGTGA. The length of the CDR3 is 13 residues. Deletions cut 5 bases from V and 3 bases from J, with 8 bases between. This chain's CDR3 is CASSDLIGNTIYF. CDR3 coding DNA: TGTGCCAGCAGCGACCTTATTGGAAACACCATATATTTT.